In its sample, the clone carrying this T cell receptor beta chain was seen once. Antigen unknown. These data belong to a study of breast tumors, draining lymph nodes, adjacent tissues. Study conclusions and caveats: Tumor T cell lymph node origin was a supported hypothesis, not proven.

From the multiplex PCR reads, TCRdb called clonotypes with MiXCR, one entry per CDR3 protein. The sample lists approximately 200,000 distinct CDR3 sequences; 25% to 40% were seen once. Axillary draining lymph nodes of breast cancer patients supplied the node samples. Sequenced material: axillary lymph node tissue. The origin of this receptor is a female donor with breast cancer. Some clones in this sample may be carry-over from other donors' samples.

The CDR3 loop reads CASSSGEDGYTF. CDR3 DNA: TGTGCCAGCAGTTCGGGGGAGGATGGCTACACCTTC. This rearrangement joins TRBV27 to TRBJ1-2; weak D call: TRBD1 (5 bases). V lost 4 bases to trimming and J lost 6 bases, with 9 bases between them. Germline CDR1 and CDR2: MNHEY and SMNVEV (reference sequence). The CDR3 length is 12 residues.